The clone carrying this TCR beta chain has a handful of counts. For TCRbeta, the library was prepared with unique molecular identifiers. TCRdb used MiXCR to reprocess the PCR reads, holding one entry per CDR3 protein. The repertoire holds 330,000 or so distinct CDR3 sequences, with about a tenth as singletons. The sample originates from a study of T-cell reconstitution after alpha-beta-depleted transplantation in children. Germline loops: CDR1 SGHRS, CDR2 YFSETQ. CDR3 length: 16 amino acids. V lost 8 bases, J lost 6 bases, and 11 bases stayed unmatched. This specimen was PBMCs from the stem cell graft donor, taken from the stem cell graft. This chain connects TRBV5-1 to TRBJ2-2; 12 nucleotides match TRBD2. This TCR came from a human donor who donated a stem cell graft to a child with acute lymphoblastic leukemia. The DNA for the CDR3 is TGCGCCAGTCGACTAGCGGGAGCCCCGGAGTCCGGGGAGCTGTTTTTT. This translates into CASRLAGAPESGELFF.